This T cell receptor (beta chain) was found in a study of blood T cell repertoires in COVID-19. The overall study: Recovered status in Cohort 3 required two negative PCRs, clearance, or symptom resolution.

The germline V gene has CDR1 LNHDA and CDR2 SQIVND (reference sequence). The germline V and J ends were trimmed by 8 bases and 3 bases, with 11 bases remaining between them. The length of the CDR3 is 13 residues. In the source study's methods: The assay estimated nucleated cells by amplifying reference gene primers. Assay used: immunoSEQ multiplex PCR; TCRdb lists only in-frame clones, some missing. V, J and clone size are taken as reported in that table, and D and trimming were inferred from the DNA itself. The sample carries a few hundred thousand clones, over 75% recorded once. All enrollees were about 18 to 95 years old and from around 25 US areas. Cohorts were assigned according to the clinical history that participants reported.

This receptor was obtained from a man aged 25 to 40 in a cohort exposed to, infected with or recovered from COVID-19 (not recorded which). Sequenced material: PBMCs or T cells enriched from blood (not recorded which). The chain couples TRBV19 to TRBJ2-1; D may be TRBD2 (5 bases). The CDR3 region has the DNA TGTGCCAGTGGGAGATACAGCTACAATGAGCAGTTCTTC. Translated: CASGRYSYNEQFF.